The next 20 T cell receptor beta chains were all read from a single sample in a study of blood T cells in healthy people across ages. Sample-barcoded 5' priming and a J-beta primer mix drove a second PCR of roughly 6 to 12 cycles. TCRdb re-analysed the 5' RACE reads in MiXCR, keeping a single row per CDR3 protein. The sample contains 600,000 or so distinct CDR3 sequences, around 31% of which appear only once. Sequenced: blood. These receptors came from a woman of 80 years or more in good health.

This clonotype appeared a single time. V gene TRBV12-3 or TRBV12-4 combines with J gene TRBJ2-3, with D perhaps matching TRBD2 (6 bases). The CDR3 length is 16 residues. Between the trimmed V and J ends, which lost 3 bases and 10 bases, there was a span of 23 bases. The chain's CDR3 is CASSFSPGVESNAQYF. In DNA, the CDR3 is TGTGCCAGCAGTTTCTCTCCGGGAGTGGAAAGCAATGCGCAGTATTTT.

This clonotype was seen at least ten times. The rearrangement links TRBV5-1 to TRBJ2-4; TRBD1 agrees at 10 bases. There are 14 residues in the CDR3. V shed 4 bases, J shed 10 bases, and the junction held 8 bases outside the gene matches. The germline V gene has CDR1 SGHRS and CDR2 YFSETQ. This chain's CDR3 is CASSRVGQGGIQYF. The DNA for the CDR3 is TGCGCCAGCAGCCGAGTTGGACAGGGGGGAATTCAGTACTTC.

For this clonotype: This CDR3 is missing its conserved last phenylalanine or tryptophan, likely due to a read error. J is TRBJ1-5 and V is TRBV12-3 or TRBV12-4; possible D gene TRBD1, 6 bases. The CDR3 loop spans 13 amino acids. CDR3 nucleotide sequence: TGTGCCAGCAGCTTAGGACAGTCGGGCCCCCAGCATGTT. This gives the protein CASSLGQSGPQHV.

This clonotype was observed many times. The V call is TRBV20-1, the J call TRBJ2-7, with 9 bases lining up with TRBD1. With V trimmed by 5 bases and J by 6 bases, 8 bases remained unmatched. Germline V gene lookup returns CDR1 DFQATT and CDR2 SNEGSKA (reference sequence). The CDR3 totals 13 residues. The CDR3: CSAPGQGVGEQYF. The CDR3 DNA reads TGCAGTGCTCCGGGACAGGGCGTGGGCGAGCAGTACTTC.

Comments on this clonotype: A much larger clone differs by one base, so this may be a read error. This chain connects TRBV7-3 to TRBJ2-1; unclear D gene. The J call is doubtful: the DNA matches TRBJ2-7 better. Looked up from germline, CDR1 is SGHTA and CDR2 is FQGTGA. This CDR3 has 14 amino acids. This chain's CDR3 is CASSLAQQYNEQYF. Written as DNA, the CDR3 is TGTGCCAGCAGCTTAGCGCAACAGTACAATGAGCAGTACTTC.

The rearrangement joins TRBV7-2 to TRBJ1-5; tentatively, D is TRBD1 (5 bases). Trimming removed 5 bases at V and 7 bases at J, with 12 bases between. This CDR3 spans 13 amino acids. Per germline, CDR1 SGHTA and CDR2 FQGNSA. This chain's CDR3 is CASSARVLQPQHF. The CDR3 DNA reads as TGTGCCAGCAGCGCCAGGGTACTGCAGCCCCAGCATTTT.

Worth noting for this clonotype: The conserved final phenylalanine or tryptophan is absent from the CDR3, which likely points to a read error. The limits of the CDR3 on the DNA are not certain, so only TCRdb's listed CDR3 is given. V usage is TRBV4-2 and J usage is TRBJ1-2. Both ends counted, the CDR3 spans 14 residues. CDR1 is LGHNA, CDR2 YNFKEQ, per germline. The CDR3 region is CASSPREGYYGYTS.

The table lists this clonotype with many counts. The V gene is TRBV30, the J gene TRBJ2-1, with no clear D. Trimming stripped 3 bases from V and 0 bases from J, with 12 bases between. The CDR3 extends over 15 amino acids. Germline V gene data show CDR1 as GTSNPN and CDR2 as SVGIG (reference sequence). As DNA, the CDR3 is TGTGCCTGGAGGGGAAAGGGTAACTCCTACAATGAGCAGTTCTTC. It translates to CAWRGKGNSYNEQFF.

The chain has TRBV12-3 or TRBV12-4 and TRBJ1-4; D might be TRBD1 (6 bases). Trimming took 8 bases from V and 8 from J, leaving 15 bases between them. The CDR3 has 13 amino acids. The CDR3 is CASAEGGEEKLFF. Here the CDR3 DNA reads TGTGCCAGCGCTGAGGGGGGAGAGGAAAAACTGTTTTTT.

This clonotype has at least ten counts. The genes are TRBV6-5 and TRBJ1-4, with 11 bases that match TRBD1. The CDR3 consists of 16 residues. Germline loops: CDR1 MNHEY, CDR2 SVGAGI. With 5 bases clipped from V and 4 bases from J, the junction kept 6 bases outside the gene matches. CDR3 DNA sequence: TGTGCCAGCAGTGCCCGGACAGGGGGCGGTAATGAAAAACTGTTTTTT. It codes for CASSARTGGGNEKLFF.

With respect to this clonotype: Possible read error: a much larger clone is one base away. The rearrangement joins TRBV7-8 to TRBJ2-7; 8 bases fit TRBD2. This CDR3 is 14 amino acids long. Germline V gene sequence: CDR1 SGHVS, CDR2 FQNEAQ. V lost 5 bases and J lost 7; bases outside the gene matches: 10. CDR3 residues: CASSRREASNEQYF. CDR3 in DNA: TGTGCCAGCAGCCGGCGGGAGGCATCAAATGAGCAGTACTTC.

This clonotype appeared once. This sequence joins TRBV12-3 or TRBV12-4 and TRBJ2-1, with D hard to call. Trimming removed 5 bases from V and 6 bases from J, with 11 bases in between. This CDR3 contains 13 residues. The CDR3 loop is CASSPYQRNEQFF. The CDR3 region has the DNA TGTGCCAGCAGTCCTTATCAGCGCAATGAGCAGTTCTTC.

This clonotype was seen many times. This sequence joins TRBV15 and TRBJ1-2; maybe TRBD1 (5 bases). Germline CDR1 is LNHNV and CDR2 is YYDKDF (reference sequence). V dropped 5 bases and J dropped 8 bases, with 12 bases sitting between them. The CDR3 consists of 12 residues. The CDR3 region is CATSEGFRGYTF. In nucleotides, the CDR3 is TGTGCCACCAGCGAGGGGTTTAGAGGCTACACCTTC.

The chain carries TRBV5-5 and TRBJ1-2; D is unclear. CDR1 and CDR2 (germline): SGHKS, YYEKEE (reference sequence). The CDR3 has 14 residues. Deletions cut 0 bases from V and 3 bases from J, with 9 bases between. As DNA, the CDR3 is TGTGCCAGCAGCTTGGAGGCGGCTGACTATGGCTACACCTTC. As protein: CASSLEAADYGYTF.

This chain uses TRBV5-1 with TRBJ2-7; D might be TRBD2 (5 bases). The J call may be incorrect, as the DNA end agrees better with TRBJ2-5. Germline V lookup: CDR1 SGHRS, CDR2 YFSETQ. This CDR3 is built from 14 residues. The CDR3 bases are TGCGCCAGCAGCCAGAATGCAGGAGGTGAGACCCAGTACTTC. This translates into CASSQNAGGETQYF.

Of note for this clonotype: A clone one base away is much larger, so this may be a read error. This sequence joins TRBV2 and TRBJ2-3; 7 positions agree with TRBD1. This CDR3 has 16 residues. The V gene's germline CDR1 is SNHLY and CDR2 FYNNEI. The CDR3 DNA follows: TGTGCCAACAGTGATGGGCGCAGGGGGAGCACAGATACGCAGTATTTT. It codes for CANSDGRRGSTDTQYF.

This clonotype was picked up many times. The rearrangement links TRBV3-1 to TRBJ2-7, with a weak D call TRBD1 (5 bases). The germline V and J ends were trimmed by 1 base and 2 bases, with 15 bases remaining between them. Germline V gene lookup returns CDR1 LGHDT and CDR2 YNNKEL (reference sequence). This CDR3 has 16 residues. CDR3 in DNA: TGTGCCAGCAGCCAAGGAATGAGCAGGGTAACCTACGAGCAGTACTTC. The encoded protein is CASSQGMSRVTYEQYF.

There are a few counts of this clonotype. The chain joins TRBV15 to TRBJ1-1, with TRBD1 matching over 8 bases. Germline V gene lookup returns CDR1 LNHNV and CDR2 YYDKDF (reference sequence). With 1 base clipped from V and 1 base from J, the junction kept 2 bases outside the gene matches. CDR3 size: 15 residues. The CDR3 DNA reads TGTGCCACCAGCAGAGCCGGGACAGGGAACACTGAAGCTTTCTTT. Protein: CATSRAGTGNTEAFF.

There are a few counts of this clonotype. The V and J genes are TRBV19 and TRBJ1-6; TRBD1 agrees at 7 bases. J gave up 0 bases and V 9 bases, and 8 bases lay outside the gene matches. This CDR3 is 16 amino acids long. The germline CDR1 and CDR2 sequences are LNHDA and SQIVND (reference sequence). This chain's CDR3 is CASLPRGNSYNSPLHF. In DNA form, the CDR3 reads TGTGCCAGCCTCCCCAGGGGGAACTCCTATAATTCACCCCTCCACTTT.

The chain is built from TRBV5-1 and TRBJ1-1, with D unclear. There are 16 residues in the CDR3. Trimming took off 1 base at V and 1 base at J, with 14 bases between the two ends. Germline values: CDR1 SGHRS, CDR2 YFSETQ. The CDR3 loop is CASSLSQASGNTEAFF. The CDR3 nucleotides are TGCGCCAGCAGCTTGTCTCAGGCCAGCGGGAACACTGAAGCTTTCTTT. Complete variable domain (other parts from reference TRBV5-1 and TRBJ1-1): KAGVTQTPRYLIKTRGQQVTLSCSPISGHRSVSWYQQTPGQGLQFLFEYFSETQRNKGNFPGRFSGRQFSNSRSEMNVSTLELGDSALYLCASSLSQASGNTEAFFGQGTRLTVV.